This record covers a single TCR beta chain. This CDR3 is 16 amino acids long. CDR1 is SGHRS, CDR2 YFSETQ, per germline. J gave up 4 bases and V 1 base, and 8 bases lay outside the gene matches. The sample is drawn from a study of blood T cell repertoires in COVID-19. Study context: Spain, Italy and the United States supplied samples that represented acute and convalescent COVID-19. The cDNA or gDNA used as material had been derived from T cells, B-cell-depleted T cells, or PBMCs.

The authors' processing: Estimates of nucleated cell counts were drawn from the amplification of reference gene primers. The assay was immunoSEQ multiplex PCR, and TCRdb's table has in-frame clones only and misses some. V, J and clone size derive from that table, while D and trimming were established from the DNA sequence. This table holds under 200,000 clones, roughly 81% found once. The sequence came from an elderly woman with acute or convalescent COVID-19. The sequenced sample consisted of peripheral blood. The rearrangement joins TRBV5-1 to TRBJ2-1, with TRBD1 identical over 7 bases. The CDR3 region is CASSLPVGQLYNEQFF. In nucleotides, the CDR3 is TGCGCCAGCAGCTTGCCTGTGGGACAGCTTTACAATGAGCAGTTCTTC.